These 3 T cell receptor beta chains came from one sample sequenced in a study of blood T cell repertoires in COVID-19. TCRdb keeps only in-frame clones here, not all; method: immunoSEQ multiplex PCR. The data contain 170,000 or so clones, over 70% of them singletons. The material sequenced was peripheral blood. All receptors derive from a woman aged 55-70 years with acute or convalescent COVID-19.

The V and J genes are TRBV27 and TRBJ2-7; maybe TRBD1 (5 bases). There are 14 residues in the CDR3. Germline V CDR1 and CDR2: MNHEY, SMNVEV (reference sequence). Trimming shortened V by 8 bases and J by 2 bases, and 16 bases separated the two germline ends. The CDR3 DNA reads as TGTGCCAGCGCAATTGCAGGGCCCACCTACGAGCAGTACTTC. It translates to CASAIAGPTYEQYF.

The chain joins TRBV9 to TRBJ2-5; 8 bases align to TRBD2. Germline V gene sequence: CDR1 SGDLS, CDR2 YYNGEE. This CDR3 has 13 residues. With 7 bases clipped from V and 4 bases from J, the junction kept 6 bases outside the gene matches. CDR3 bases: TGTGCCAGCCAGGGCGGGGGGCGAGAGACCCAGTACTTC. This gives the protein CASQGGGRETQYF.

The chain joins TRBV7-8 to TRBJ2-1; 13 bases line up with TRBD2. V shed 3 bases and J 10 bases; nucleotides not matched to a gene: 18. The CDR3 extends over 19 amino acids. In germline, CDR1 is SGHVS, CDR2 FQNEAQ. CDR3 protein: CASSFPPILAGGLSAEQFF. The CDR3 DNA sequence: TGTGCCAGCAGCTTCCCACCAATACTAGCGGGGGGGCTTTCAGCCGAGCAGTTCTTC.